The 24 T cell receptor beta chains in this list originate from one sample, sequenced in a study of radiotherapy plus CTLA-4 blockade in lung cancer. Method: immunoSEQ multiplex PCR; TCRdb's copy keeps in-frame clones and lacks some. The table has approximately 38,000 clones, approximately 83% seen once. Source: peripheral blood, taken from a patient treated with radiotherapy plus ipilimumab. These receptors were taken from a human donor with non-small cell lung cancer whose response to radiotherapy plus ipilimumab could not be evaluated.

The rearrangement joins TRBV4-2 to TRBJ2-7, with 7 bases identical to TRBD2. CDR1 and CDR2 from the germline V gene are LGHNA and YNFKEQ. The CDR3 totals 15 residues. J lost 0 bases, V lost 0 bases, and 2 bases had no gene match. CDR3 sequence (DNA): TGTGCCAGCAGCCAAGATGAGCGGGACTCCTACGAGCAGTACTTC. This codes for CASSQDERDSYEQYF.

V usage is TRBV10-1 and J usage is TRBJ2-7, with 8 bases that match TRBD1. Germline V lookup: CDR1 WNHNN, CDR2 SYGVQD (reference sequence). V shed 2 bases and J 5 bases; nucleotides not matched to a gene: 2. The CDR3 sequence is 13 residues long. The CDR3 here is CASSEAGGHEQYF. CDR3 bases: TGCGCCAGCAGTGAGGCAGGGGGCCACGAGCAGTACTTC.

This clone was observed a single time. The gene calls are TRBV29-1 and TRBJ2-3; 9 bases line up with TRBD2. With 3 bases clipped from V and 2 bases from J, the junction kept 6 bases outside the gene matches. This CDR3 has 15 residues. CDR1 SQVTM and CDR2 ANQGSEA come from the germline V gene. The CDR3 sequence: CSVEGGRGHTDTQYF. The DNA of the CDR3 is TGCAGCGTTGAGGGCGGGAGGGGTCACACAGATACGCAGTATTTT.

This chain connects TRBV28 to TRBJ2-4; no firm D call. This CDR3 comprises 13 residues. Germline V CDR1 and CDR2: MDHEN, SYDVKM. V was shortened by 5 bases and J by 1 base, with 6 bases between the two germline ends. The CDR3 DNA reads TGTGCCAGCAGTCCCGGGGCCAAAAACATTCAGTACTTC. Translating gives CASSPGAKNIQYF.

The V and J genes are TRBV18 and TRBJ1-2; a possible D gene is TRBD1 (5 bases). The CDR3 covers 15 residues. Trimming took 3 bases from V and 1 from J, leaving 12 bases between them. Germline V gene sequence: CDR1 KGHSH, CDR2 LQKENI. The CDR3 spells CASSPPGSFNYGYTF. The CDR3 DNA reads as TGTGCCAGCTCACCCCCAGGGTCATTTAACTATGGCTACACCTTC.

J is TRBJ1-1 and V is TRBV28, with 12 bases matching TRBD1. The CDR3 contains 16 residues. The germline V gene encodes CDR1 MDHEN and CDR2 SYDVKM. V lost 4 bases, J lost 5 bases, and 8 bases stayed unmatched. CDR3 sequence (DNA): TGTGCCAGCAGTTCCATGGGACAGGGGGCGGGAACTGAAGCTTTCTTT. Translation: CASSSMGQGAGTEAFF.

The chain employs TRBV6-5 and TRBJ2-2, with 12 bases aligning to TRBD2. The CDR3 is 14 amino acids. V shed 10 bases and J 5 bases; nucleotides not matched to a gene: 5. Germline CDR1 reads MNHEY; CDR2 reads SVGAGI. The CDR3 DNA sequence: TGTGCCACGCTAGCGGGAGGGTGGACCGGGGAGCTGTTTTTT. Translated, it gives CATLAGGWTGELFF.

CDR3 amino acids: CATSRGTLMETQYF. The CDR3 nucleotides read TGTGCCACCAGCAGGGGGACATTGATGGAGACCCAGTACTTC. The rearrangement uses TRBV15 and TRBJ2-5, with D perhaps matching TRBD1 (6 bases). Trimming stripped 3 bases from V and 5 bases from J, with 13 bases between. Germline loops: CDR1 LNHNV, CDR2 YYDKDF (reference sequence). CDR3 size: 14 residues.

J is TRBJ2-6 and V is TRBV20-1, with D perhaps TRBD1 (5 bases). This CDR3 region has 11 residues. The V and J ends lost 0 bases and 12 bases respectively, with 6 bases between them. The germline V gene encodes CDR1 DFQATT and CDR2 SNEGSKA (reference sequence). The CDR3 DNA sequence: TGCAGTGCTAGAGAGGGGCGCGTCCTGACTTTC. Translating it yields CSAREGRVLTF.

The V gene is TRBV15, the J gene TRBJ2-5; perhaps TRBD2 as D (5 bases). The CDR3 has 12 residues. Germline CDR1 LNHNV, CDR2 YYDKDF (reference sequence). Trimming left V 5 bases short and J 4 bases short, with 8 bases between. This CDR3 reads CATSEGVETQYF. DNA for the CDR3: TGTGCCACCAGCGAGGGTGTAGAGACCCAGTACTTC.

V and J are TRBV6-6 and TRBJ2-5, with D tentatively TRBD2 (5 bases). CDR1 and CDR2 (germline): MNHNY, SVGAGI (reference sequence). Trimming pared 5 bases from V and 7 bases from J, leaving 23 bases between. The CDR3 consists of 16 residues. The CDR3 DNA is TGTGCCAGCAGTGGCGGATACGGAGGTCGTCGGGGGACCCAGTACTTC. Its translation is CASSGGYGGRRGTQYF.

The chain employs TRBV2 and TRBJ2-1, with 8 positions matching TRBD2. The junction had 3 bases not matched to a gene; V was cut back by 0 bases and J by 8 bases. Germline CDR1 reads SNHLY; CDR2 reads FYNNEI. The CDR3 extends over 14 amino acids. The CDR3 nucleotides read TGTGCCAGCAGTGAAGCCCCACTAGCGGATGAGCAGTTCTTC. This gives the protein CASSEAPLADEQFF.

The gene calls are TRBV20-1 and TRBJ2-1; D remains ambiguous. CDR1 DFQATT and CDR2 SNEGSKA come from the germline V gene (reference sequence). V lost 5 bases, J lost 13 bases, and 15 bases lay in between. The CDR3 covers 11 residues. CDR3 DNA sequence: TGCAGTGCTTATGACAACACAAATCAGTTCTTC. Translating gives CSAYDNTNQFF.

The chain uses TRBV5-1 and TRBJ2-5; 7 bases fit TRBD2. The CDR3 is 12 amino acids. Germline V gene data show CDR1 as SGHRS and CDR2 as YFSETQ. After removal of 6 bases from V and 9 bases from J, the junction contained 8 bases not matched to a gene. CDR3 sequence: CASISNAGAQYF. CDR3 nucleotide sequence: TGCGCCAGCATCAGCAACGCGGGGGCCCAGTACTTC.

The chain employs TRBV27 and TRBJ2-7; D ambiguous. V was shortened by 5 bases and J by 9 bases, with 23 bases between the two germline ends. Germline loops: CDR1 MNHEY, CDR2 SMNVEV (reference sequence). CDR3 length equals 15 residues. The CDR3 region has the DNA TGTGCCAGCAGTCTAGGCAACCCATTGATCATGGGGCAGTACTTC. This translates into CASSLGNPLIMGQYF.

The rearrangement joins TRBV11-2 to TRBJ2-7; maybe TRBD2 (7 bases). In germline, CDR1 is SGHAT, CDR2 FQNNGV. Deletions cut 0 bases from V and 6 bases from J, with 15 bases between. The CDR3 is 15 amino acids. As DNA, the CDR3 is TGTGCCAGCAGCTTAGAGCGGTGGGGGGGCGGCGAGCAGTACTTC. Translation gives CASSLERWGGGEQYF.

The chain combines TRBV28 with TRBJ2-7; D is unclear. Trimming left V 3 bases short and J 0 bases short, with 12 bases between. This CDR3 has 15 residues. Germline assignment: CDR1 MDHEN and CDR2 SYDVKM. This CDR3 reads CASSFRQHLSYEQYF. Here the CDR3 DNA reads TGTGCCAGCAGTTTCAGGCAACACCTCTCCTACGAGCAGTACTTC.

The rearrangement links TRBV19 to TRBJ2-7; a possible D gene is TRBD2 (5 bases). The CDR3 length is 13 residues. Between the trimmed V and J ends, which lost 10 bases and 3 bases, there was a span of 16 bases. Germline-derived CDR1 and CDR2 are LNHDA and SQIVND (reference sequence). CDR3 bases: TGTGCCACGGGTCAGGCCCGGGGCTACGAGCAGTACTTC. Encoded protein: CATGQARGYEQYF. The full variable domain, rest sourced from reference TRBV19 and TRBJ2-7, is DGGITQSPKYLFRKEGQNVTLSCEQNLNHDAMYWYRQDPGQGLRLIYYSQIVNDFQKGDIAEGYSVSREKKESFPLTVTSAQKNPTAFYLCATGQARGYEQYFGPGTRLTVT.

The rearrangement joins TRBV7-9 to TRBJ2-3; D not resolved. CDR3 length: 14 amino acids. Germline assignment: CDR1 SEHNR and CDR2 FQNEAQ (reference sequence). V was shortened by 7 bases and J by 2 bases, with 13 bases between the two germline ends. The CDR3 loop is CASKMESDTDTQYF. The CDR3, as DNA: TGTGCCAGCAAAATGGAGAGCGACACAGATACGCAGTATTTT.

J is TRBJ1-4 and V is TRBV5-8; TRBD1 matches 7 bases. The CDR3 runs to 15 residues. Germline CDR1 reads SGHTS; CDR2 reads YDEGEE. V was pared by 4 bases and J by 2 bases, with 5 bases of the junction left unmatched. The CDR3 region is CASSLGQVTNEKLFF. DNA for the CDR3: TGTGCCAGCAGCCTCGGACAGGTGACTAATGAAAAACTGTTTTTT.

The CDR3 loop reads CASSGPTGSNQPQHF. For the CDR3, the DNA is TGTGCCAGCAGCGGCCCGACAGGGAGCAATCAGCCCCAGCATTTT. This chain joins TRBV7-9 and TRBJ1-5; 7 nucleotides match TRBD1. The CDR3 is 15 amino acids. Germline V lookup: CDR1 SEHNR, CDR2 FQNEAQ (reference sequence). The V and J ends lost 5 bases and 1 base, in that order; junction bases with no gene match: 5.

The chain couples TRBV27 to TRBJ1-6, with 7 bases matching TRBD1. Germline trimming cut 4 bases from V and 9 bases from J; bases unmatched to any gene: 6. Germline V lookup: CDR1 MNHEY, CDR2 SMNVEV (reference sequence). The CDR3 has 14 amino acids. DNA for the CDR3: TGTGCCAGCAGTTGGGTCCAGGGGGGTTCACCCCTCCACTTT. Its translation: CASSWVQGGSPLHF.

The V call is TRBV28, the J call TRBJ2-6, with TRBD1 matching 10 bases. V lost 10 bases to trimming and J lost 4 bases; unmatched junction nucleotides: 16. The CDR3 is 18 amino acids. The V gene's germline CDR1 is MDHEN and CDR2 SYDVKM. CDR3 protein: CATLETGGGPRGANVLTF. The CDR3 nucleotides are TGTGCCACCCTTGAGACAGGGGGCGGCCCGCGAGGGGCCAACGTCCTGACTTTC.

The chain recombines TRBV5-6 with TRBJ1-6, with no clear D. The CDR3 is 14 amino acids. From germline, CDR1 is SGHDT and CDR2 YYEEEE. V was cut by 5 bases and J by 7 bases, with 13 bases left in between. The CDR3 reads CASRTGSGNSPLHF. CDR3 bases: TGTGCCAGCAGGACGGGGTCGGGGAATTCACCCCTCCACTTT.